This T cell receptor beta chain was retrieved from a study of a mutant IDH1 vaccine in newly diagnosed glioma. Turning to the study itself: Scheduled for weeks 1, 3, 5, 7, 11, 15, 19 and 23, eight vaccinations were given to patients.

General study points: Of all patients, 93.3% showed vaccine-induced immune responses. Changes in top peripheral clonotypes did not appear linked to pseudoprogression.

V lost 3 bases, J lost 2 bases, and 10 bases lay in between. Germline V CDR1 and CDR2: MGHRA, YSYEKL. The CDR3 sequence is 14 residues long. Time point denoted: week 11, during vaccination. It was 300 ug of mutant IDH1 20-mer peptide that made up each vaccine dose, given with topical imiquimod. Generated by immunoSEQ multiplex PCR, the TCRdb table keeps only in-frame clones and is missing some. The table records fewer than 45,000 clones, 80% to 85% of them present only once. In the case of this clone: Its antigen is not identified.

This clonotype was obtained from a man aged 35 to 55 with glioma. The rearrangement joins TRBV4-1 to TRBJ2-5, with D uncertain. The source material was PBMCs, sampled from a glioma patient whose treatment included an IDH1 peptide vaccine. Here the CDR3 reads CASSQGMRQETQYF. The CDR3 DNA reads as TGCGCCAGCAGCCAGGGGATGAGGCAAGAGACCCAGTACTTC.